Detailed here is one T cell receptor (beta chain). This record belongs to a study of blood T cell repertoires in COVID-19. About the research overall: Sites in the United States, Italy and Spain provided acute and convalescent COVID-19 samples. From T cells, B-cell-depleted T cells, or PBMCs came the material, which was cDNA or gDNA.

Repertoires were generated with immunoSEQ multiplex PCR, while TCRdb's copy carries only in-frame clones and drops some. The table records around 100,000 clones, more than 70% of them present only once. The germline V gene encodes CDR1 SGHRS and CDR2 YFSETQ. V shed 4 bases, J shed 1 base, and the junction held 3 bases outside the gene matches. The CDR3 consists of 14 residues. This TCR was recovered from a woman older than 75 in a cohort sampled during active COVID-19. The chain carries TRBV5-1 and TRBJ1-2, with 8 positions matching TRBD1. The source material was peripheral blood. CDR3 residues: CASSPGQDNYGYTF. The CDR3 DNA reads TGCGCCAGCAGCCCGGGACAGGATAACTATGGCTACACCTTC.